The next 26 T cell receptor beta chains were all read from a single sample in a study of blood T cell repertoires in COVID-19. Produced via immunoSEQ multiplex PCR; TCRdb's table is partial and in-frame only. The table has hundreds of thousands of clones, approximately 91% seen once. Input material: peripheral blood. These receptors were collected from a woman aged 40 to 55 who had recovered from COVID-19.

This CDR3 reads CASSVEGETQYF. The CDR3 DNA reads TGTGCCAGCAGTGTGGAGGGTGAGACCCAGTACTTC. The V and J genes are TRBV2 and TRBJ2-5; TRBD2 is a possible D gene (6 bases). Trimming stripped 4 bases from V and 5 bases from J, with 8 bases between. The germline V gene has CDR1 SNHLY and CDR2 FYNNEI. The CDR3 covers 12 residues.

The chain couples TRBV27 to TRBJ2-7; weak D call: TRBD1 (5 bases). Trimming cost V 3 bases and J 7 bases, with 13 bases left between them. The CDR3 has 13 amino acids. Germline V gene lookup returns CDR1 MNHEY and CDR2 SMNVEV (reference sequence). The CDR3 region has the DNA TGTGCCAGCAGTTTTAGGGGTGGTGTGGAGCAGTACTTC. Its protein is CASSFRGGVEQYF.

This chain links TRBV4-2 with TRBJ2-3; tentatively, D is TRBD1 (5 bases). Germline lookup yields CDR1 LGHNA and CDR2 YNFKEQ. V was pared by 2 bases and J by 0 bases, with 9 bases between. The CDR3 runs to 15 residues. The CDR3 DNA sequence: TGTGCCAGCAGCCAATACGACAGCAGCACAGATACGCAGTATTTT. It encodes CASSQYDSSTDTQYF.

J is TRBJ1-2 and V is TRBV2; D remains ambiguous. Germline lookup yields CDR1 SNHLY and CDR2 FYNNEI. Trimming removed 6 bases from V and 4 bases from J, with 12 bases in between. The CDR3 is made up of 13 amino acids. The CDR3 coding sequence is TGTGCCAGCAGCCAGTGGCAATTCTATGGCTACACCTTC. This gives the protein CASSQWQFYGYTF.

The rearrangement links TRBV28 to TRBJ1-3, with 9 positions matching TRBD1. V shed 3 bases, J shed 4 bases, and the junction held 7 bases outside the gene matches. Germline assignment: CDR1 MDHEN and CDR2 SYDVKM. The CDR3 loop spans 16 amino acids. This CDR3 is CASSFTGGTGGNTIYF. CDR3 DNA sequence: TGTGCCAGCAGTTTTACAGGGGGCACGGGCGGAAACACCATATATTTT.

The chain couples TRBV2 to TRBJ2-7; 7 nucleotides agree with TRBD2. This CDR3 region has 14 residues. J gave up 2 bases and V 5 bases, and 6 bases lay outside the gene matches. In germline, CDR1 is SNHLY, CDR2 FYNNEI. CDR3 in amino acids: CASSLLAVPYEQYF. The CDR3 DNA follows: TGTGCCAGCAGTCTTCTAGCGGTGCCCTACGAGCAGTACTTC.

Remarks on this clone: Within the sample, other DNA sequences also encode this same CDR3. The chain couples TRBV7-2 to TRBJ2-5; D ambiguous. The V and J ends lost 2 bases and 5 bases respectively, with 3 bases between them. CDR3 length: 11 residues. Germline CDR1 and CDR2: SGHTA and FQGNSA. The DNA for the CDR3 is TGTGCCAGCAGCTTATCTGAGACCCAGTACTTC. It is translated as CASSLSETQYF.

The rearrangement uses TRBV5-1 and TRBJ2-5; 8 positions match TRBD2. Looked up from germline, CDR1 is SGHRS and CDR2 is YFSETQ. The CDR3 is made up of 18 amino acids. The J segment lost 3 bases and the V segment lost 3 bases, leaving 16 bases of the junction unmatched. Here the CDR3 reads CASSWGATGTRNKETQYF. The CDR3, as DNA: TGCGCCAGCAGCTGGGGGGCGACCGGGACTAGGAACAAAGAGACCCAGTACTTC.

This clone was detected only a few times. The CDR3 sequence is CASSPFYRELTDTQYF. In DNA, the CDR3 is TGTGCCAGCAGCCCGTTTTACAGGGAACTCACAGATACGCAGTATTTT. This sequence joins TRBV28 and TRBJ2-3; weak D call: TRBD1 (6 bases). V was cut by 6 bases and J by 2 bases, with 18 bases left in between. The germline CDR1 and CDR2 sequences are MDHEN and SYDVKM. This CDR3 comprises 16 residues.

J is TRBJ1-6 and V is TRBV23-1, with 7 bases fitting TRBD1. TRBV23-1 is reported as an ORF; its role is uncertain. With V trimmed by 2 bases and J by 8 bases, 9 bases remained unmatched. The CDR3 is made up of 16 amino acids. The CDR3 loop is CASSQEIDREDSPLHF. CDR3 in DNA: TGCGCCAGCAGTCAAGAGATAGACAGGGAGGATTCACCCCTCCACTTT.

The chain joins TRBV25-1 to TRBJ1-3; no firm D call. The V gene's germline CDR1 is MGHDK and CDR2 SYGVNS. The CDR3 extends over 11 amino acids. Trimming removed 8 bases at V and 4 bases at J, with 6 bases between. The CDR3 region has the DNA TGTGCCAGCCAAGCCGGAAACACCATATATTTT. Encoded protein: CASQAGNTIYF.

The V and J genes are TRBV7-9 and TRBJ2-3; TRBD1 matches at 10 bases. The V gene's germline CDR1 is SEHNR and CDR2 FQNEAQ (reference sequence). This CDR3 is built from 15 residues. V trimming: 5 bases; J trimming: 3 bases; junction bases outside the gene matches: 5. This chain's CDR3 is CASSLRTGGTDTQYF. Here the CDR3 DNA reads TGTGCCAGCAGCCTAAGGACAGGGGGGACAGATACGCAGTATTTT. The whole variable domain, remainder taken from reference TRBV7-9 and TRBJ2-3, is DTGVSQNPRHKITKRGQNVTFRCDPISEHNRLYWYRQTLGQGPEFLTYFQNEAQLEKSRLLSDRFSAERPKGSFSTLEIQRTEQGDSAMYLCASSLRTGGTDTQYFGPGTRLTVL.

The V gene is TRBV7-3, the J gene TRBJ2-2; 10 positions match TRBD1. This CDR3 has 15 residues. Germline values: CDR1 SGHTA, CDR2 FQGTGA. The junction had 6 bases not matched to a gene; V was cut back by 5 bases and J by 6 bases. The DNA for the CDR3 is TGTGCCAGCAGCCCGGGACAGGGGAGACCCGGGGAGCTGTTTTTT. Its protein product is CASSPGQGRPGELFF.

The chain joins TRBV19 to TRBJ2-1, with D perhaps matching TRBD2 (6 bases). CDR1 LNHDA and CDR2 SQIVND come from the germline V gene (reference sequence). The CDR3 has 17 amino acids. Trimming shortened V by 0 bases and J by 4 bases, and 16 bases separated the two germline ends. This chain's CDR3 is CASSIDLNSGFYNEQFF. The CDR3 DNA is TGTGCCAGTAGTATAGACCTCAATAGCGGATTTTACAATGAGCAGTTCTTC.

Here the CDR3 DNA reads TGTGCCAGTAGTACCCGGGACAGTGGCCTCCAAGAGACCCAGTACTTC. It translates to CASSTRDSGLQETQYF. The rearrangement joins TRBV19 to TRBJ2-5; 7 bases map to TRBD1. The CDR3 totals 16 residues. V was pared by 4 bases and J by 1 base, with 9 bases of the junction left unmatched. CDR1 and CDR2 (germline): LNHDA, SQIVND (reference sequence).

This chain's CDR3 is CASSFLDRGLGANVLTF. For the CDR3, the DNA is TGTGCCAGCAGCTTCCTCGACAGGGGGCTTGGGGCCAACGTCCTGACTTTC. The V gene is TRBV5-6, the J gene TRBJ2-6; 10 bases fit TRBD1. Trimming removed 2 bases from V and 3 bases from J; junction bases left unmatched: 5. The CDR3 extends over 17 amino acids. CDR1 is SGHDT, CDR2 YYEEEE, per germline.

This clone showed up just once. This sequence joins TRBV7-9 and TRBJ2-7, with D unresolved. Trimming cost V 3 bases and J 3 bases, with 6 bases left between them. Per germline, CDR1 SEHNR and CDR2 FQNEAQ (reference sequence). This CDR3 spans 12 amino acids. CDR3 bases: TGTGCCAGCAGCTTCGACATCTACGAGCAGTACTTC. It translates to CASSFDIYEQYF.

V usage is TRBV7-8 and J usage is TRBJ2-2; 7 bases line up with TRBD2. This CDR3 is 15 amino acids long. J lost 4 bases, V lost 6 bases, and 8 bases had no gene match. Germline V gene data show CDR1 as SGHVS and CDR2 as FQNEAQ. CDR3 residues: CASSYSSGLTGELFF. In DNA form, the CDR3 reads TGTGCCAGCAGTTATTCTAGCGGACTCACCGGGGAGCTGTTTTTT.

The chain links TRBV24-1 to TRBJ1-2; 7 bases align to TRBD1. Per the germline V gene, CDR1 is KGHDR and CDR2 is SFDVKD. The CDR3 contains 14 residues. The junction had 6 bases not matched to a gene; V was cut back by 1 base and J by 8 bases. CDR3: CATSDFPQGKGYTF. CDR3 DNA sequence: TGTGCCACCAGTGATTTTCCACAGGGGAAGGGCTACACCTTC.

This clone was counted at least ten times. The V gene is TRBV24-1, the J gene TRBJ2-2; possible D gene TRBD2, 6 bases. Germline V lookup: CDR1 KGHDR, CDR2 SFDVKD. The CDR3 loop spans 15 amino acids. V gave up 4 bases and J gave up 4 bases, with 12 bases separating them. The chain's CDR3 is CATSDPTGGTGELFF. The DNA for the CDR3 is TGTGCCACCAGTGACCCGACCGGGGGCACCGGGGAGCTGTTTTTT.

The table lists this clone with a few counts. The chain links TRBV6-6 to TRBJ2-7, with 8 bases fitting TRBD1. Germline V gives CDR1 MNHNY, CDR2 SVGAGI (reference sequence). J was trimmed by 5 bases and V by 2 bases; bases with no gene match: 8. This CDR3 comprises 15 residues. The CDR3 is CASSYPRTGLNEQYF. CDR3 DNA sequence: TGTGCCAGCAGTTACCCCCGGACAGGGCTCAACGAGCAGTACTTC.

The chain uses TRBV6-5 and TRBJ1-5; no clear D. CDR1 and CDR2 (germline): MNHEY, SVGAGI. The V end lost 10 bases, the J end lost 2 bases, and 9 bases lay between the germline ends. CDR3 length: 12 amino acids. Written as DNA, the CDR3 is TGTGCCACTCGAGGCGGCAATCAGCCCCAGCATTTT. The encoded protein is CATRGGNQPQHF.

The genes are TRBV30 and TRBJ2-5; maybe TRBD1 (5 bases). V gave up 2 bases and J gave up 3 bases, with 7 bases separating them. CDR3 length: 12 amino acids. Germline V CDR1 and CDR2: GTSNPN, SVGIG (reference sequence). As DNA, the CDR3 is TGTGCCTGGAGTCAGGACAAAGAGACCCAGTACTTC. Residues: CAWSQDKETQYF.

V and J are TRBV7-2 and TRBJ2-7; the match to TRBD2 covers 7 bases. The CDR3 sequence is 13 residues long. The V and J ends lost 5 bases and 3 bases, in that order; junction bases with no gene match: 4. Per germline, CDR1 SGHTA and CDR2 FQGNSA. The CDR3 here is CASSATSSYEQYF. CDR3 DNA sequence: TGTGCCAGCAGCGCGACTAGCAGCTACGAGCAGTACTTC.

This sequence joins TRBV11-3 and TRBJ2-7, with TRBD2 matching 7 bases. The V gene's germline CDR1 is SGHNT and CDR2 YENEEA. The junction had 3 bases not matched to a gene; V was cut back by 0 bases and J by 1 base. CDR3 length: 15 residues. CDR3 in amino acids: CASSLELALSYEQYF. The DNA for the CDR3 is TGTGCCAGCAGCTTAGAACTAGCGTTATCCTACGAGCAGTACTTC.

This chain joins TRBV5-4 and TRBJ2-1; 11 nucleotides agree with TRBD2. Germline V lookup: CDR1 SGHNT, CDR2 YYREEE (reference sequence). With V trimmed by 2 bases and J by 5 bases, 6 bases remained unmatched. This CDR3 has 16 amino acids. The CDR3 DNA sequence: TGTGCCAGCAGCTTCTTGGGACTAGCGGATAACAATGAGCAGTTCTTC. It is translated as CASSFLGLADNNEQFF.